This is a list of T cell receptor beta chains from one sample in a study of T-cell reconstitution after alpha-beta-depleted transplantation in children. TCRdb reprocessed the PCR reads with MiXCR, giving one entry per CDR3 protein. Found here are 610,000 or so distinct CDR3 sequences, over 25% of them singletons; the top ten hold approximately 33%. The specimen comprised PBMCs, sampled before TCRalphabeta/CD19-depleted stem cell transplant. These receptor sequences come from a boy in the first two years of life with Wiskott-Aldrich syndrome, due to receive a stem cell transplant. Both conserved end residues are part of each CDR3. The D gene is left open where the match is weak. Size values are once, few and many counts, or a class for expanded clones, and some rows have none.

clone_size: few
cdr3_length: 13
v_call: TRBV30
d_call: -
j_call: TRBJ1-5
cdr3_nt: TGTGCCTGGAGTCATCAGGGGAATCAGCCCCAGCATTTT
cdr3_aa: CAWSHQGNQPQHF

clone_size: -
cdr3_length: 11
v_call: TRBV20-1
d_call: -
j_call: TRBJ2-7
cdr3_nt: TGCAGTGCTAGAGATATCGCGAAGCAGTACTTC
cdr3_aa: CSARDIAKQYF

clone_size: few
cdr3_length: 17
v_call: TRBV5-1
d_call: TRBD2
j_call: TRBJ2-3
cdr3_nt: TGCGCCAGCAGCCCCGGGACTAGCGGGAGGGCCTCAGATACGCAGTATTTT
cdr3_aa: CASSPGTSGRASDTQYF

clone_size: few
cdr3_length: 13
v_call: TRBV28
d_call: -
j_call: TRBJ2-2
cdr3_nt: TGTGCCAGCAGTTTATCCAGACACGGGGAGCTGTTTTTT
cdr3_aa: CASSLSRHGELFF

clone_size: -
cdr3_length: 12
v_call: TRBV29-1
d_call: -
j_call: TRBJ2-5
cdr3_nt: TGCAGCGTTGTACGGGGGCGGGAGACCCAGTACTTC
cdr3_aa: CSVVRGRETQYF

clone_size: few
cdr3_length: 15
v_call: TRBV5-1
d_call: -
j_call: TRBJ1-5
cdr3_nt: TGCGCCAGCAGCTTGGAGGCCGGTCCTTATCAGCCCCAGCATTTT
cdr3_aa: CASSLEAGPYQPQHF

clone_size: few
cdr3_length: 14
v_call: TRBV20-1
d_call: TRBD2
j_call: TRBJ2-1
cdr3_nt: TGCAGTGCGAGGCGTAGCGGGAGGTACAATGAGCAGTTCTTC
cdr3_aa: CSARRSGRYNEQFF

clone_size: few
cdr3_length: 17
v_call: TRBV5-1
d_call: TRBD2
j_call: TRBJ2-1
cdr3_nt: TGCGCCAGCAGCTGGGGTGGGGGACTAGCCCCCGACAATGAGCAGTTCTTC
cdr3_aa: CASSWGGGLAPDNEQFF

clone_size: few
cdr3_length: 14
v_call: TRBV20-1
d_call: TRBD2
j_call: TRBJ2-7
cdr3_nt: TGCAGTGCGGGGGTCCGGACTAGAGGTTACGAGCAGTACTTC
cdr3_aa: CSAGVRTRGYEQYF

clone_size: few
cdr3_length: 15
v_call: TRBV12-3/TRBV12-4
d_call: -
j_call: TRBJ2-5
cdr3_nt: TGTGCCAGCAGTCCCTCGCTAGGGATCCAAGAGACCCAGTACTTC
cdr3_aa: CASSPSLGIQETQYF

clone_size: -
cdr3_length: 19
v_call: TRBV5-1
d_call: TRBD2
j_call: TRBJ2-1
cdr3_nt: TGCGCCAGCAGCCTTCGGACTAGCGGGAGGACTTTTCTATTTATTGAGCAGTTCTTC
cdr3_aa: CASSLRTSGRTFLFIEQFF

clone_size: -
cdr3_length: 15
v_call: TRBV10-3
d_call: TRBD2
j_call: TRBJ2-1
cdr3_nt: TGTGCCATCAGTGAGTTGGTAGCGGGAGAGAGTGAGCAGTTCTTC
cdr3_aa: CAISELVAGESEQFF

clone_size: -
cdr3_length: 16
v_call: TRBV20-1
d_call: TRBD2
j_call: TRBJ2-1
cdr3_nt: TGCAGTGCTAGCTTCAGCCCGGGACTAGCGTACAATGAGCAGTTCTTC
cdr3_aa: CSASFSPGLAYNEQFF

clone_size: few
cdr3_length: 15
v_call: TRBV5-1
d_call: TRBD1
j_call: TRBJ1-6
cdr3_nt: TGCGCCAGCAGCCCACGGGACAGTGATAATTCACCCCTCCACTTT
cdr3_aa: CASSPRDSDNSPLHF

clone_size: few
cdr3_length: 17
v_call: TRBV10-3
d_call: TRBD2
j_call: TRBJ2-1
cdr3_nt: TGTGCCATCAGCGCTCTAAACCTAGCGGGAGTTGTCAATGAGCAGTTCTTC
cdr3_aa: CAISALNLAGVVNEQFF

clone_size: -
cdr3_length: 15
v_call: TRBV24-1
d_call: TRBD2
j_call: TRBJ2-5
cdr3_nt: TGTGCCACCAGTCGCGATAGCGGGAGAAAAGAGACCCAGTACTTC
cdr3_aa: CATSRDSGRKETQYF

clone_size: few
cdr3_length: 12
v_call: TRBV7-2
d_call: -
j_call: TRBJ2-7
cdr3_nt: TGTGCCAGCAGCCCACTAGTTCCCGAGCAGTACTTC
cdr3_aa: CASSPLVPEQYF

clone_size: few
cdr3_length: 14
v_call: TRBV20-1
d_call: TRBD2
j_call: TRBJ2-1
cdr3_nt: TGCAGTGCCCCCAGGCGGGAGGGCCACGATGAGCAGTTCTTC
cdr3_aa: CSAPRREGHDEQFF

clone_size: few
cdr3_length: 14
v_call: TRBV3-1
d_call: TRBD1
j_call: TRBJ1-4
cdr3_nt: TGTGCCAGCCGGGATACAGGGGGCTCAGAAAAACTGTTTTTT
cdr3_aa: CASRDTGGSEKLFF

clone_size: -
cdr3_length: 15
v_call: TRBV7-3
d_call: TRBD1
j_call: TRBJ2-7
cdr3_nt: TGTGCCAGCAGGAAGACCAGGACAGGGGGCTACGAGCAGTACTTC
cdr3_aa: CASRKTRTGGYEQYF

clone_size: -
cdr3_length: 13
v_call: TRBV11-3
d_call: -
j_call: TRBJ2-7
cdr3_nt: TGTGCCAGCAGCTTTCAGACCTCCTACGAGCAGTACTTC
cdr3_aa: CASSFQTSYEQYF

clone_size: -
cdr3_length: 14
v_call: TRBV5-1
d_call: TRBD1
j_call: TRBJ2-7
cdr3_nt: TGCGCCAGCAGCTTCGCGGACAGGGGTTACGAGCAGTACTTC
cdr3_aa: CASSFADRGYEQYF

clone_size: once
cdr3_length: 13
v_call: TRBV20-1
d_call: -
j_call: TRBJ2-7
cdr3_nt: TGCAGTGCTACTAGACTCTCTTTCTACGAGCAGTACTTC
cdr3_aa: CSATRLSFYEQYF

clone_size: -
cdr3_length: 15
v_call: TRBV11-2
d_call: -
j_call: TRBJ1-6
cdr3_nt: TGTGCCAGCAGTTCACAGGGATCCTATAATTCACCCCTCCACTTT
cdr3_aa: CASSSQGSYNSPLHF

clone_size: few
cdr3_length: 15
v_call: TRBV3-1
d_call: -
j_call: TRBJ1-6
cdr3_nt: TGTGCCAGCAGCCAAGGGTCGGGAAATAATTCACCCCTCCACTTT
cdr3_aa: CASSQGSGNNSPLHF